This T cell receptor beta chain derives from a study of blood T cell repertoires in COVID-19. Clones were sequenced by immunoSEQ multiplex PCR, and TCRdb holds only the in-frame ones, with some missing. The data show about 60,000 clones, 70% to 80% seen once. This clonotype originated in a human donor in a cohort sampled during active COVID-19. The sequenced material came from peripheral blood.

The CDR3 DNA follows: TGTGCCAGCAGTTTAAACGGGAGGACCCAGTACTTC. Protein sequence: CASSLNGRTQYF. The V call is TRBV28, the J call TRBJ2-5; tentatively, D is TRBD2 (6 bases). The CDR3 sequence is 12 residues long. Trimming pared 2 bases from V and 7 bases from J, leaving 8 bases between. Looked up from germline, CDR1 is MDHEN and CDR2 is SYDVKM.